Listed below are T cell receptor beta chains from one sample, sequenced in a study of graft-versus-host responses after intestinal transplantation. Generated by immunoSEQ multiplex PCR, the TCRdb table keeps only in-frame clones and is missing some. This table holds around 19,000 clones, about 40% found once. Sample: alloreactive CD4+ T cells from a mixed lymphocyte reaction culture, taken before transplantation. These receptors all stem from a human patient who was an organ donor for intestinal transplantation. The CDR3 runs from the conserved cysteine through the conserved F or W. The D gene is left open where the match is weak. Some rows mark clone size as missing; the rest say once, few, many or name a class of expanded clone.

>TRBV4-1|NA|NA|TRBJ1-3
TGCGCCAGCAGCCCAGGGGTAGGAAACACCATATATTTT
CASSPGVGNTIYF
>TRBV2|TRBD1|NA|TRBJ1-1
TGTGCCAGCAGACAGGACAGGGATAACACTGAAGCTTTCTTT
CASRQDRDNTEAFF
>TRBV13|NA|NA|TRBJ2-2
TGTGCCAGCAGCTTAGTTCCAGGCACCGGGGAGCTGTTTTTT
CASSLVPGTGELFF
>TRBV30|TRBD1|NA|TRBJ1-3
TGTGCCTGGAGTACCCGGACAGGCTCTGGAAACACCATATATTTT
CAWSTRTGSGNTIYF
>TRBV7-9|TRBD2|medium-sized|TRBJ2-2
TGTGCCAGCAGCCCGACTAGCGGGAGTGCCGGGGAGCTGTTTTTT
CASSPTSGSAGELFF
>TRBV5-1|NA|NA|TRBJ1-6
TGCGCCAGCAGCTTGGATGCAGGGATTAGTTCACCCCTCCACTTT
CASSLDAGISSPLHF
>TRBV5-6|NA|NA|TRBJ1-2
TGTGCCAGCAGCCTAGTCGCTCTTAACTATGGCTACACCTTC
CASSLVALNYGYTF
>TRBV5-3|NA|few|TRBJ2-7
TGTGCCAGAAAACAGCCGGGACATCCATCCTTGCGCCTCTCCTACGAGCAGTACTTC
CARKQPGHPSLRLSYEQYF
>TRBV18|TRBD2|NA|TRBJ2-1
TGTGCCAGCTCACTTACCGAAAGCGGGAGGGGCTCCTACAATGAGCAGTTCTTC
CASSLTESGRGSYNEQFF
>TRBV5-8|NA|once|TRBJ2-7
TGTGCCAGCAGCCAAGCCTACGAGCAGTACTTC
CASSQAYEQYF
>TRBV16|TRBD1|NA|TRBJ1-1
TGTGCCAGCAGCCAATGGGACAGGGGGGATAGAACTGAAGCTTTCTTT
CASSQWDRGDRTEAFF
>TRBV29-1|TRBD2|few|TRBJ2-3
TGCAGCGTTGAATTCCGACTAGCGGGAGATACGCAGTATTTT
CSVEFRLAGDTQYF
>TRBV9|TRBD1|NA|TRBJ2-1
TGTGCCAGCGGGCGACAGGGGGCATTGAATGAGCAGTTCTTC
CASGRQGALNEQFF
>TRBV18|TRBD1|NA|TRBJ1-2
TGTGCCAGCTCACCAGGAGTCGGGGACAGGGGGCGCGTTGGCTACACCTTC
CASSPGVGDRGRVGYTF
>TRBV4-1|NA|NA|TRBJ2-1
TGCGCCAGCAGCCAAGGATGGAGGGACCCGTACAATGAGCAGTTCTTC
CASSQGWRDPYNEQFF
>TRBV28|NA|NA|TRBJ1-2
TGTGCCAGCAGTCCACCCGGGGCTTACTATGGCTACACCTTC
CASSPPGAYYGYTF
>TRBV19|NA|few|TRBJ2-5
TGTGCCAGTAGTATAGATCTATTGGGGACCCAGTACTTC
CASSIDLLGTQYF
>TRBV4-1|TRBD2|NA|TRBJ2-1
TGTGCCAGCAGCCAAGCGGGAAGCTCCTACAATGAGCAGTTCTTC
CASSQAGSSYNEQFF
>TRBV5-1|TRBD2|NA|TRBJ2-1
TGCGCCAGCAGCTTTGGGCTAGCGGGAGGTGGTGAGCAGTTCTTC
CASSFGLAGGGEQFF
>TRBV9|TRBD2|once|TRBJ2-3
TGTGCCAGCAGTGTGTCCAGCGGGAGGGCCGTAGATACGCAGTATTTT
CASSVSSGRAVDTQYF
>TRBV5-1|NA|medium-sized|TRBJ2-1
TGCGCCAGCAGCTTGACGAGGGTCGGGTACAATGAGCAGTTCTTC
CASSLTRVGYNEQFF
>TRBV6-5|NA|NA|TRBJ2-7
TGTGCCAGCAGGGAAACCGGGACTCGGGAAGGGGAGCAGTACTTC
CASRETGTREGEQYF
>TRBV6-1|TRBD1|NA|TRBJ2-7
TGTGCCAGCAGCGACACCGGGACAGGGTGGAGCGAGCAGTACTTC
CASSDTGTGWSEQYF
>TRBV7-2|NA|NA|TRBJ2-1
TGTGCCAGCAGCTTAGCACTCGTTTACAATGAGCAGTTCTTC
CASSLALVYNEQFF
>TRBV9|TRBD2|NA|TRBJ2-3
TGTGCCAGCAGCTCGGGACTAGCGGTTAGCACAGATACGCAGTATTTT
CASSSGLAVSTDTQYF
>TRBV30|TRBD2|few|TRBJ2-5
TGTGCCTGGAGCGGTGGCCTGACTAGCGGAGAGACCCAGTACTTC
CAWSGGLTSGETQYF